This note documents a single T cell receptor (beta chain) sequence. This entry comes from a study of technical replicates of blood from a handful of donors. Generated by immunoSEQ multiplex PCR, the TCRdb table keeps only in-frame clones and is missing some. The sample has approximately 81,000 clones; 81% are singletons. V was clipped by 5 bases and J by 6 bases, with 18 bases between them. The CDR3 length is 14 residues. Germline CDR1 SGHNT, CDR2 YYREEE (reference sequence). The receptor's source is a human donor in good health. Some clones in this sample may be carry-over from other donors' samples. This chain joins TRBV5-4 and TRBJ2-7; D is undetermined. The sequenced sample was PBMCs. CDR3 in amino acids: CASRLNTARGEQYF. The DNA of the CDR3 is TGTGCCAGCAGGCTAAATACCGCGCGCGGCGAGCAGTACTTC.